The sequence of this TCR beta chain was determined in a study of T cells in Graves' hyperthyroidism and ophthalmopathy. This CDR3 comprises 13 residues. Germline values: CDR1 MNHEY, CDR2 SVGEGT. V was trimmed by 4 bases and J by 7 bases, leaving 11 bases between them. Amplification targeted TCR beta CDR3 regions from RNA transcripts. Using the HTBI primer set, a first-round RT-PCR was run on the TCR CDR3. MiXCR, run by TCRdb on the multiplex PCR reads, gives a single entry per CDR3 protein. The sample includes about half a million distinct CDR3 sequences, nearly 20% of them seen just once. V and J are TRBV6-2 or TRBV6-3 and TRBJ1-5; D unresolved. The source is a man in his forties or fifties with Graves' ophthalmopathy. The sequenced sample consisted of blood. In nucleotides, the CDR3 is TGTGCCAGCAGTTCAAATTCGGTCCAGCCCCAGCATTTT. Translating gives CASSSNSVQPQHF.